These 24 T cell receptor beta chains came from one sample sequenced in a study of shared clonotypes between healthy human individuals. The method was immunoSEQ multiplex PCR; TCRdb's version includes in-frame clones alone and lacks a portion of them. The repertoire includes around 1.6 million clones, under 99% of them detected once, and roughly 0.42% sits in the top ten. The material sequenced was naive CD4+ T cells sorted from blood. Described subset: CD45RA+ positively selected. The receptors originated from a man younger than 45 in good health.

This clone occurred once. This CDR3 reads CASSPPGGASYTF. DNA for the CDR3: TGTGCCAGCAGCCCCCCAGGGGGCGCGAGCTACACCTTC. The chain carries TRBV7-6 and TRBJ1-2; the match to TRBD1 covers 8 bases. Losses at the gene ends were 5 bases for V and 9 bases for J; bases not matched to a gene: 8. The CDR3 consists of 13 residues. The germline V gene encodes CDR1 SGHVS and CDR2 FNYEAQ.

V and J are TRBV5-4 and TRBJ2-7, with TRBD2 matching over 9 bases. The CDR3 covers 15 residues. J was trimmed by 0 bases and V by 4 bases; bases with no gene match: 5. Per the germline V gene, CDR1 is SGHNT and CDR2 is YYREEE (reference sequence). The CDR3 nucleotides read TGTGCCAGCAGCGAGACTAGCGGACCCTCCTACGAGCAGTACTTC. Encoded protein: CASSETSGPSYEQYF.

The chain combines TRBV29-1 with TRBJ2-1; 12 bases line up with TRBD2. Germline trimming cut 8 bases from V and 0 bases from J; bases unmatched to any gene: 20. The CDR3 spans 20 residues. In germline, CDR1 is SQVTM, CDR2 ANQGSEA. The CDR3 protein is CSFVLSWTSGILSSYNEQFF. In DNA, the CDR3 is TGCAGCTTCGTACTCTCCTGGACTAGCGGGATCTTGAGCTCCTACAATGAGCAGTTCTTC.

The J gene is TRBJ2-5, the V gene TRBV7-9; D not certain. Trimming cost V 4 bases and J 7 bases, with 13 bases left between them. Germline CDR1 is SEHNR and CDR2 is FQNEAQ (reference sequence). The CDR3 runs to 13 residues. CDR3 sequence: CASSSQELGTQYF. The CDR3 DNA sequence: TGTGCCAGCAGCTCACAAGAATTAGGGACCCAGTACTTC.

On this clone itself: The junction and the germline gene differ at one end; a read error may be behind it. The genes are TRBV28 and TRBJ2-7, with D perhaps given as TRBD1 or TRBD2 (5 bases each). The CDR3 runs to 10 residues. From germline, CDR1 is MDHEN and CDR2 SYDVKM. As DNA, the CDR3 is TGTGCAAGCAGTTTCAGGGAGATGTACTTC. Translating gives CASSFREMYF.

This clone has a single count. The V call is TRBV27, the J call TRBJ2-3; D is tentatively TRBD1 or TRBD2 (6 bases each). The CDR3 runs 17 residues. Germline loops: CDR1 MNHEY, CDR2 SMNVEV (reference sequence). V was cut by 5 bases and J by 0 bases, with 18 bases left in between. CDR3 nucleotide sequence: TGTGCCAGCAGTGGGCGTTTTGGGGGGCTCAGCACAGATACGCAGTATTTT. This sequence encodes CASSGRFGGLSTDTQYF.

The chain combines TRBV7-2 with TRBJ2-6, with D unclear. This CDR3 is built from 16 residues. CDR1 and CDR2 (germline): SGHTA, FQGNSA. V lost 3 bases and J lost 0, with 9 bases in between. CDR3 nucleotide sequence: TGTGCCAGCAGCTTTCCATTCCGCTCTGGGGCCAACGTCCTGACTTTC. Its protein product is CASSFPFRSGANVLTF.

The V call is TRBV28, the J call TRBJ2-1, with D possibly TRBD2 on 6 matching bases. Trimming shortened V by 4 bases and J by 0 bases, and 13 bases separated the two germline ends. The CDR3 loop spans 16 amino acids. Germline V gene lookup returns CDR1 MDHEN and CDR2 SYDVKM. Here the CDR3 DNA reads TGTGCCAGCAGTTGGATTAGCGGAGCCTCCTACAATGAGCAGTTCTTC. Encoded protein: CASSWISGASYNEQFF. Complete variable domain (other parts from reference TRBV28 and TRBJ2-1): DVKVTQSSRYLVKRTGEKVFLECVQDMDHENMFWYRQDPGLGLRLIYFSYDVKMKEKGDIPEGYSVSREKKERFSLILESASTNQTSMYLCASSWISGASYNEQFFGPGTRLTVL.

The genes are TRBV9 and TRBJ2-1; 9 bases fit TRBD2. The V segment lost 0 bases and the J segment 8 bases; nucleotides outside the gene matches: 9. The CDR3 contains 16 residues. CDR1 is SGDLS, CDR2 YYNGEE, per germline. CDR3 in DNA: TGTGCCAGCAGCGTAGCTGGGGCGGGAGGGATCGATGAGCAGTTCTTC. Translating it yields CASSVAGAGGIDEQFF.

The chain links TRBV28 to TRBJ1-4; D is unclear. The CDR3 spans 14 residues. V was clipped by 7 bases and J by 8 bases, with 17 bases between them. The germline gives CDR1 MDHEN, CDR2 SYDVKM. The CDR3, as DNA: TGTGCCAGCACAGTAACTAACCTGGGAGAAAAACTGTTTTTT. Translated, it gives CASTVTNLGEKLFF. The variable domain in full, completed from reference TRBV28 and TRBJ1-4, reads DVKVTQSSRYLVKRTGEKVFLECVQDMDHENMFWYRQDPGLGLRLIYFSYDVKMKEKGDIPEGYSVSREKKERFSLILESASTNQTSMYLCASTVTNLGEKLFFGSGTQLSVL.

This clone was picked up one time. V is TRBV5-8 and J is TRBJ2-1; 7 bases match TRBD2. With 1 base clipped from V and 7 bases from J, the junction kept 11 bases outside the gene matches. Germline V gene data show CDR1 as SGHTS and CDR2 as YDEGEE. The CDR3 extends over 16 amino acids. This CDR3 reads CASSLPLGLTTNEQFF. CDR3 coding DNA: TGTGCCAGCAGCTTGCCCCTGGGACTAACAACTAATGAGCAGTTCTTC.

About this clone itself: Other DNA sequences in this specimen translate into the identical CDR3. The CDR3 protein is CASSPPGSEKLFF. The CDR3 DNA is TGTGCCAGCTCACCACCGGGGAGTGAAAAACTGTTTTTT. V and J are TRBV18 and TRBJ1-4; D unresolved. CDR3 length equals 13 residues. Trimming shortened V by 0 bases and J by 7 bases, and 6 bases separated the two germline ends. Looked up from germline, CDR1 is KGHSH and CDR2 is LQKENI.

The chain recombines TRBV2 with TRBJ2-4, with TRBD1 as a possible D gene (5 bases). The germline V gene encodes CDR1 SNHLY and CDR2 FYNNEI. V shed 4 bases and J shed 0 bases, with 10 bases lying between them. This CDR3 has 15 residues. DNA for the CDR3: TGTGCCAGCAGTGGTAGGGGAATAGCCAAAAACATTCAGTACTTC. This translates into CASSGRGIAKNIQYF.

In its sample, this clone was seen once. The chain carries TRBV29-1 and TRBJ2-1, with TRBD1 matching over 12 bases. The CDR3 has 16 amino acids. Losses at the gene ends were 3 bases for V and 6 bases for J; bases not matched to a gene: 9. Per germline, CDR1 SQVTM and CDR2 ANQGSEA. This CDR3 reads CSVERGTGGTFNEQFF. CDR3 nucleotide sequence: TGCAGCGTTGAGAGGGGGACAGGGGGCACGTTCAATGAGCAGTTCTTC.

The chain links TRBV28 to TRBJ2-1, with TRBD1 matching over 7 bases. V dropped 8 bases and J dropped 10; count of bases not matched to a gene: 14. The CDR3 has 14 residues. The V gene's germline CDR1 is MDHEN and CDR2 SYDVKM. This chain's CDR3 is CASRPQTGKDEQFF. DNA for the CDR3: TGTGCCAGCCGACCACAGACAGGGAAGGACGAGCAGTTCTTC.

This rearrangement joins TRBV9 to TRBJ2-1; 9 bases agree with TRBD2. The CDR3 spans 15 residues. With 1 base clipped from V and 9 bases from J, the junction kept 8 bases outside the gene matches. In germline, CDR1 is SGDLS, CDR2 YYNGEE. The CDR3 coding sequence is TGTGCCAGCAGCGTATCAGTAGCGGGAGCTGGTGAGCAGTTCTTC. Translated: CASSVSVAGAGEQFF.

The chain couples TRBV30 to TRBJ2-1; D may be TRBD2 (6 bases). Germline assignment: CDR1 GTSNPN and CDR2 SVGIG (reference sequence). The CDR3 length is 12 residues. V dropped 4 bases and J dropped 15 bases, with 19 bases sitting between them. The CDR3 DNA reads as TGTGCCTGGATTCCCACCGGGACTGCGGGGTTCTTC. Protein product: CAWIPTGTAGFF.

The rearrangement uses TRBV11-2 and TRBJ2-1, with TRBD2 identical over 10 bases. Looked up from germline, CDR1 is SGHAT and CDR2 is FQNNGV. Losses at the gene ends were 5 bases for V and 4 bases for J; bases not matched to a gene: 11. CDR3 length: 17 amino acids. CDR3 nucleotides: TGTGCCAGCAGCCAGAGGGCAAGGACTAGCGGATACAATGAGCAGTTCTTC. Its protein product is CASSQRARTSGYNEQFF.

This rearrangement joins TRBV11-2 to TRBJ2-1; D not resolved. The V gene's germline CDR1 is SGHAT and CDR2 FQNNGV. Trimming took off 3 bases at V and 4 bases at J, with 7 bases between the two ends. The CDR3 runs 13 residues. CDR3 loop: CASSFDLYNEQFF. The CDR3 nucleotides read TGTGCCAGCAGCTTTGATCTATACAATGAGCAGTTCTTC. Combining the CDR3 with reference TRBV11-2 and TRBJ2-1 gives the whole variable domain EAGVAQSPRYKIIEKRQSVAFWCNPISGHATLYWYQQILGQGPKLLIQFQNNGVVDDSQLPKDRFSAERLKGVDSTLKIQPAKLEDSAVYLCASSFDLYNEQFFGPGTRLTVL.

The V and J genes are TRBV18 and TRBJ1-1; D not certain. Germline V CDR1 and CDR2: KGHSH, LQKENI. This CDR3 has 17 amino acids. Trimming took off 2 bases at V and 1 base at J, with 17 bases between the two ends. The CDR3 sequence is CASSPEVYKSRNTEAFF. The DNA of the CDR3 is TGTGCCAGCTCACCAGAAGTTTATAAAAGTCGGAACACTGAAGCTTTCTTT.

This chain connects TRBV6-1 to TRBJ2-3; 13 nucleotides match TRBD2. This CDR3 is 16 amino acids long. Germline CDR1 MNHNS, CDR2 SASEGT. V dropped 4 bases and J dropped 6; count of bases not matched to a gene: 7. CDR3 sequence: CASSATSGRARDTQYF. The CDR3 DNA reads TGTGCCAGCAGTGCAACTAGCGGGAGGGCCAGGGATACGCAGTATTTT.

The J gene is TRBJ1-1, the V gene TRBV2; D gene unclear. V gave up 4 bases and J gave up 4 bases, with 7 bases separating them. The CDR3 runs to 12 residues. The germline gives CDR1 SNHLY, CDR2 FYNNEI. The CDR3 bases are TGTGCCAGCAGTGTTGGTATCACTGAAGCTTTCTTT. It encodes CASSVGITEAFF.

This clone was seen more than once but under ten times. This rearrangement joins TRBV6-1 to TRBJ2-4; D uncertain. From germline, CDR1 is MNHNS and CDR2 SASEGT. This CDR3 is 12 amino acids long. The ends were cut back, 2 bases at V and 4 bases at J, with 3 bases in the middle. This CDR3 is CASSERKNIQYF. The CDR3 nucleotides read TGTGCCAGCAGTGAACGGAAAAACATTCAGTACTTC.

The chain carries TRBV5-1 and TRBJ1-4; a weak D match, TRBD1 (6 bases). Trimming removed 4 bases at V and 7 bases at J, with 17 bases between. Per the germline V gene, CDR1 is SGHRS and CDR2 is YFSETQ. CDR3 length: 15 residues. Here the CDR3 reads CASSIQGGLGEKLFF. In nucleotides, the CDR3 is TGCGCCAGCAGCATACAGGGAGGGTTAGGTGAAAAACTGTTTTTT. Based on the CDR3 plus reference TRBV5-1 and TRBJ1-4, the full variable domain is KAGVTQTPRYLIKTRGQQVTLSCSPISGHRSVSWYQQTPGQGLQFLFEYFSETQRNKGNFPGRFSGRQFSNSRSEMNVSTLELGDSALYLCASSIQGGLGEKLFFGSGTQLSVL.